A selection of T cell receptor beta chains follows, all from one sample in a study of blood T cell repertoires in COVID-19. Sequencing was performed with immunoSEQ multiplex PCR; in TCRdb, only in-frame clones are kept and a portion is missing. The sample records approximately 500,000 clones, approximately 91% being singletons. The sequenced sample consisted of peripheral blood. The origin of the receptors is a woman aged 45-60 years with COVID-19, enrolled during active disease. Both conserved end residues are part of each CDR3. The order of the fields is clone size, D gene, J gene, V gene, CDR3 DNA, CDR3 protein. D genes are given only for firm matches. Expanded clones get a size class; other rows say once, few or many, or leave the size out.

clone_size: once; d_call: TRBD2; j_call: TRBJ2-3; v_call: TRBV9; cdr3_nt: TGTGCCAGCAGCGATATGGTGGGGGGGGCAGATACGCAGTATTTT; cdr3_aa: CASSDMVGGADTQYF
clone_size: once; d_call: TRBD1; j_call: TRBJ2-2; v_call: TRBV11-3; cdr3_nt: TGTGCCAGCAGCTTAGACACCAGGGGGCCGGGCACCGGGGAGCTGTTTTTT; cdr3_aa: CASSLDTRGPGTGELFF
clone_size: -; d_call: TRBD1; j_call: TRBJ1-2; v_call: TRBV5-1; cdr3_nt: TGCGCCAGCGCCTATACAGGGGGCGGGGGCTACACCTTC; cdr3_aa: CASAYTGGGGYTF
clone_size: -; d_call: TRBD1; j_call: TRBJ2-3; v_call: TRBV10-1; cdr3_nt: TGCGCCAGCAGCCCTGGACAGGGGGCGGTTAAAGATACGCAGTATTTT; cdr3_aa: CASSPGQGAVKDTQYF
clone_size: -; d_call: TRBD1; j_call: TRBJ1-2; v_call: TRBV11-2; cdr3_nt: TGTGCCAGCAGCCAGACCGGGACAGGAGTCTATGGCTACACCTTC; cdr3_aa: CASSQTGTGVYGYTF
clone_size: -; d_call: -; j_call: TRBJ2-7; v_call: TRBV11-1; cdr3_nt: TGTGCCAGCAGCCCAACAGAGGGCTACGAGCAGTACTTC; cdr3_aa: CASSPTEGYEQYF
clone_size: -; d_call: -; j_call: TRBJ2-2; v_call: TRBV5-4; cdr3_nt: TGTGCCAGCAGCCCCGACACGAACACCGGGGAGCTGTTTTTT; cdr3_aa: CASSPDTNTGELFF
clone_size: -; d_call: -; j_call: TRBJ2-1; v_call: TRBV18; cdr3_nt: TGTGCCAGCTCACCTGGAGGGCCGCAAACCTCCTACAATGAGCAGTTCTTC; cdr3_aa: CASSPGGPQTSYNEQFF
clone_size: -; d_call: -; j_call: TRBJ2-7; v_call: TRBV18; cdr3_nt: TGTGCCAGCTCACCACCGGGTGGGGCAGGGACCTACGAGCAGTACTTC; cdr3_aa: CASSPPGGAGTYEQYF
clone_size: -; d_call: -; j_call: TRBJ1-2; v_call: TRBV6-5; cdr3_nt: TGTGCCAGCAGTTACCGCGGGGCTGGAAACTATGGCTACACCTTC; cdr3_aa: CASSYRGAGNYGYTF
clone_size: -; d_call: -; j_call: TRBJ2-3; v_call: TRBV5-1; cdr3_nt: TGCGCCAGCAGCTTGAGGGGTCAGGGTCAAGATACGCAGTATTTT; cdr3_aa: CASSLRGQGQDTQYF
clone_size: -; d_call: TRBD1; j_call: TRBJ1-2; v_call: TRBV19; cdr3_nt: TGTGCCAGTAGTCCTGACCTGACAGGGGTCCCCCGGGGCTACACCTTC; cdr3_aa: CASSPDLTGVPRGYTF
clone_size: -; d_call: TRBD1; j_call: TRBJ1-6; v_call: TRBV2; cdr3_nt: TGTGCCAGCAGTGGACGACAGGGCTATAATTCACCCCTCCACTTT; cdr3_aa: CASSGRQGYNSPLHF
clone_size: -; d_call: -; j_call: TRBJ1-6; v_call: TRBV27; cdr3_nt: TGTGCCAGCATTAGCACTAGCTCCTATAATTCACCCCTCCACTTT; cdr3_aa: CASISTSSYNSPLHF
clone_size: -; d_call: -; j_call: TRBJ2-2; v_call: TRBV18; cdr3_nt: TGTGCCAGCTCACTGAGCCGACAGAACACCGGGGAGCTGTTTTTT; cdr3_aa: CASSLSRQNTGELFF
clone_size: -; d_call: -; j_call: TRBJ1-5; v_call: TRBV2; cdr3_nt: TGTGCCAGCTCGGGGGACGGCAACAATCAGCCCCAGCATTTT; cdr3_aa: CASSGDGNNQPQHF
clone_size: -; d_call: -; j_call: TRBJ2-7; v_call: TRBV27; cdr3_nt: TGTGCCAGCAGTCCGCGACAGTTAAGCTCCTACGAGCAGTACTTC; cdr3_aa: CASSPRQLSSYEQYF
clone_size: -; d_call: TRBD1; j_call: TRBJ1-5; v_call: TRBV19; cdr3_nt: TGTGCCAGCCGGGACAGGGGATCAGATCAGCCCCAGCATTTT; cdr3_aa: CASRDRGSDQPQHF
clone_size: -; d_call: TRBD1; j_call: TRBJ1-3; v_call: TRBV18; cdr3_nt: TGTGCCAGCTCACCCCCGACAGGGCACCTCTCTGGAAACACCATATATTTT; cdr3_aa: CASSPPTGHLSGNTIYF
clone_size: once; d_call: TRBD2; j_call: TRBJ2-3; v_call: TRBV3-1/TRBV3-2; cdr3_nt: TGTGCCAGCAGCCAAGGGGCGGGGGGACCAACAGATACGCAGTATTTT; cdr3_aa: CASSQGAGGPTDTQYF
clone_size: -; d_call: TRBD1; j_call: TRBJ1-2; v_call: TRBV6-1; cdr3_nt: TGTGCCAGCAGTCCCGCGACAGGGAACTATGGCTACACCTTC; cdr3_aa: CASSPATGNYGYTF
clone_size: -; d_call: TRBD2; j_call: TRBJ2-3; v_call: TRBV24-1; cdr3_nt: TGTGCCACCAGTGGAGGGACTAGAATTTCCACAGATACGCAGTATTTT; cdr3_aa: CATSGGTRISTDTQYF
clone_size: few; d_call: -; j_call: TRBJ1-6; v_call: TRBV30; cdr3_nt: TGTGCCTGGCAGGGGTTCAATTCACCCCTCCACTTT; cdr3_aa: CAWQGFNSPLHF
clone_size: -; d_call: -; j_call: TRBJ1-1; v_call: TRBV27; cdr3_nt: TGTGCCAGCAGTTTATTCCCAGGGGTCCCTGAAGCTTTCTTT; cdr3_aa: CASSLFPGVPEAFF
clone_size: -; d_call: -; j_call: TRBJ2-7; v_call: TRBV6-5; cdr3_nt: TGTGCCAGCAGTTACTCCACGGGGTACGAGCAGTACTTC; cdr3_aa: CASSYSTGYEQYF
clone_size: -; d_call: TRBD2; j_call: TRBJ2-5; v_call: TRBV11-2; cdr3_nt: TGTGCCAGCAGCTTGACTAGCGGGGGGCTCCTCAAGTACTTC; cdr3_aa: CASSLTSGGLLKYF
clone_size: -; d_call: TRBD1; j_call: TRBJ1-4; v_call: TRBV30; cdr3_nt: TGTGCCTGGAGTGGGGCAGGGGGCGAAAAACTGTTTTTT; cdr3_aa: CAWSGAGGEKLFF
clone_size: -; d_call: TRBD2; j_call: TRBJ2-7; v_call: TRBV2; cdr3_nt: TGTGCCGCAAGGATCAGGGAGGGCCAGACTAGCGGGGGCTTATACGAGCAGTACTTC; cdr3_aa: CAARIREGQTSGGLYEQYF
clone_size: -; d_call: TRBD1; j_call: TRBJ2-1; v_call: TRBV9; cdr3_nt: TGTGCCAGCAGCGCTCCTACAGGGGGCTCCTACAATGAGCAGTTCTTC; cdr3_aa: CASSAPTGGSYNEQFF
clone_size: -; d_call: -; j_call: TRBJ2-3; v_call: TRBV24-1; cdr3_nt: TGTGCCACCAGTGTATCGCGGGGAAACACAGATACGCAGTATTTT; cdr3_aa: CATSVSRGNTDTQYF
clone_size: -; d_call: -; j_call: TRBJ1-1; v_call: TRBV11-2; cdr3_nt: TGTGCCAGCAGCGCACAGGGCGTGGGAACTGAAGCTTTCTTT; cdr3_aa: CASSAQGVGTEAFF
clone_size: -; d_call: -; j_call: TRBJ2-7; v_call: TRBV2; cdr3_nt: TGTGCCAGCACGCCCGACGGAGGTGCACAGTACTTC; cdr3_aa: CASTPDGGAQYF
clone_size: once; d_call: TRBD1; j_call: TRBJ2-2; v_call: TRBV30; cdr3_nt: TGTGCCTGGAGAGCCGGGACAGGGAACACCGGGGAGCTGTTTTTT; cdr3_aa: CAWRAGTGNTGELFF
clone_size: -; d_call: TRBD1; j_call: TRBJ1-4; v_call: TRBV6-5; cdr3_nt: TGTGCCAGCAGTATCGACAGGGATCGCGAAAAACTGTTTTTT; cdr3_aa: CASSIDRDREKLFF
clone_size: -; d_call: TRBD1; j_call: TRBJ2-3; v_call: TRBV10-2; cdr3_nt: TGCGCCAGCAGTGAAGTCGTCATGGCTGCGGGACAGGGCCCCACAGATACGCAGTATTTT; cdr3_aa: CASSEVVMAAGQGPTDTQYF
clone_size: -; d_call: TRBD2; j_call: TRBJ2-1; v_call: TRBV18; cdr3_nt: TGTGCCAGCTCACACACTACCCCGTACCTTAGCGGGTCCTACAATGAGCAGTTCTTC; cdr3_aa: CASSHTTPYLSGSYNEQFF
clone_size: -; d_call: TRBD1; j_call: TRBJ1-5; v_call: TRBV5-3; cdr3_nt: TGTGCCAGAAGCTCCTGGATAACGACAGGGTATAGCAATCAGCCCCAGCATTTT; cdr3_aa: CARSSWITTGYSNQPQHF
clone_size: -; d_call: -; j_call: TRBJ2-2; v_call: TRBV7-3; cdr3_nt: TGTGCCAGCAGCTTGGGAGCTCACACCGGGGAGCTGTTTTTT; cdr3_aa: CASSLGAHTGELFF
clone_size: -; d_call: -; j_call: TRBJ1-1; v_call: TRBV27; cdr3_nt: TGTGCCAGCAGCCCAGCCGGGCGCGGGGACACTGAAGCTTTCTTT; cdr3_aa: CASSPAGRGDTEAFF
clone_size: -; d_call: -; j_call: TRBJ2-1; v_call: TRBV4-2; cdr3_nt: TGTGCCAGCAGCCAAGATCTTGGCGCGGGCCCGCTTGGTAATGAGCAGTTCTTC; cdr3_aa: CASSQDLGAGPLGNEQFF
clone_size: -; d_call: TRBD1; j_call: TRBJ2-7; v_call: TRBV11-2; cdr3_nt: TGTGCCAGCAGCTTGGGACAGCGTAGCTCCTACGAGCAGTACTTC; cdr3_aa: CASSLGQRSSYEQYF
clone_size: -; d_call: -; j_call: TRBJ2-1; v_call: TRBV27; cdr3_nt: TGTGCCAGCAGTTTACTTAGGCAGAGGGGGGGCCGGAACAATGAGCAGTTCTTC; cdr3_aa: CASSLLRQRGGRNNEQFF
clone_size: -; d_call: -; j_call: TRBJ1-1; v_call: TRBV25-1; cdr3_nt: TGTGCCAGCAGGGGAAGGGCGGGCCCTGAAGCTTTCTTT; cdr3_aa: CASRGRAGPEAFF
clone_size: -; d_call: -; j_call: TRBJ2-6; v_call: TRBV5-1; cdr3_nt: TGCGCCAGCAGCTTGGCCCGCAGCTCTGGGGCCAACGTCCTGACTTTC; cdr3_aa: CASSLARSSGANVLTF
clone_size: -; d_call: TRBD1; j_call: TRBJ1-1; v_call: TRBV14; cdr3_nt: TGTGCCAGCAGCCAAGGACAGGGGTGGACTGAAGCTTTCTTT; cdr3_aa: CASSQGQGWTEAFF
clone_size: -; d_call: -; j_call: TRBJ2-3; v_call: TRBV2; cdr3_nt: TGTGCCAGCAGTGAAAGGGGGGGGGCAGATACGCAGTATTTT; cdr3_aa: CASSERGGADTQYF
clone_size: -; d_call: TRBD1; j_call: TRBJ1-1; v_call: TRBV6-6; cdr3_nt: TGTGCCAGCAGCGGACAGGACACTGAAGCTTTCTTT; cdr3_aa: CASSGQDTEAFF
clone_size: -; d_call: TRBD2; j_call: TRBJ2-7; v_call: TRBV30; cdr3_nt: TGTGCCTGGAGCGGGAGACTAGCGGGGGGCTACGAGCAGTACTTC; cdr3_aa: CAWSGRLAGGYEQYF
clone_size: -; d_call: -; j_call: TRBJ2-3; v_call: TRBV9; cdr3_nt: TGTGCCAGCAGCGCCGGGGGTCTTTGGAGCACAGATACGCAGTATTTT; cdr3_aa: CASSAGGLWSTDTQYF